This section outlines one T cell receptor beta chain sequence together with its context. The antigen it recognizes is unknown. Within one base of it there is no much larger clone, and no base qualities were kept. The cohort consisted of approximately 670 healthy bone marrow donors. At the time of sampling, all cohort members were nominally healthy, though unrecorded immune exposures were likely present. The donor was CMV seronegative and belonged to the group of 350 or so seronegative cohort members. A peripheral blood sample was provided by each donor, and peripheral blood mononuclear cells were used for TCR beta sequencing. Genomic DNA was extracted from the blood cell samples with the Qiagen DNeasy Blood Extraction Kit. This entry belongs to a study of cytomegalovirus exposure and HLA in healthy donors (dated 2017 in TCRdb). Study-wide context: An earlier analysis of some 620 of the donors reported 250 to 350 Gb of sequence data and roughly 120 million unique TCR beta sequences obtained from 150 million to 200 million T cells. An early release that covered some 630 HLA-typed donors contained approximately 300 gigabases of sequencing data and about 93 million unique TCR sequences. The genetic ancestry cluster associated with self-reported Caucasian donors included 70% to 85% of the roughly 400 genotyped donors. The aim of the study was to test whether cataloging public T cell receptors could identify signatures of past pathogen exposure. The T cell repertoires of 700 or so subjects were profiled by immunosequencing and related to cytomegalovirus serostatus. Along with the roughly 700-subject first cohort, a separate validation cohort of 120 different subjects was used. To predict cytomegalovirus infection status, the study combined high-throughput TCR immunosequencing, statistical association of individual TCRs with disease status, and machine learning. A later analysis re-analyzed previously published TCR beta repertoires from 600 to 850 donors and added high-resolution HLA genotyping to study TCR occurrence patterns. In the later analysis, no new phenotypic data were used to find candidate immune exposures; instead, reliance was placed on TCR beta sequences and their occurrence across donors. An earlier analysis of around 580 of the donors used high-throughput TCR beta sequencing to judge whether each TCR beta V gene segment behaved as functional or pseudogenic. Alongside the repertoire data, information on donor age, sex, ethnicity and CMV serostatus was compiled. In a later genetic analysis, genome-wide SNP genotypes for about 55% of the roughly 700 donors were used, and that subset was treated as a discovery cohort. All discovery cohort repertoires had been generated on a single sequencing platform. HLA typing covered class I and class II loci at four-digit resolution. The number of typed donors differed by locus: about 620-640 for A, B, C, DRB1 and DQB1; some 500 for DQA1; over 600 for DPA1; and roughly 450 for DPB1. About five DR-DQ haplotypes were treated as single units for association and clustering because of strong linkage in the cohort. Across some 400 genotyped donors of the cohort, an average of roughly 230,000 unique TCR beta nucleotide sequences per donor were sequenced, and 15% to 20% of those sequences were non-productive. What the authors observed across the whole study: The 87-base-pair reads could not distinguish some IMGT-functional V segments, including TRBV6-2 and TRBV6-3, so those segments were excluded. Immune exposure information for the cohort was limited to CMV serostatus. Most CMV-associated TCR beta chains appeared to be HLA-restricted in a later analysis, and the HLA associations seemed to be driven largely by CMV exposure. In a later analysis, the rate of TCR association differed among HLA loci, with DRB1 alleles having the most associated TCRs and HLA-C alleles having the fewest. Roughly uniform sequencing depth across donors was assumed in presence/absence analyses, although this assumption may not hold. At a false discovery rate of 0.05, a later analysis linked roughly 17,000 TCR beta sequences to specific HLA alleles. In this cohort, only TCR beta chains were sequenced, and detectable features were limited by the absence of alpha or paired-chain data. A cluster of highly shared sequence variants was judged likely to be a technical artifact of the sequencing pipeline. A later genetic analysis associated a missense DCLRE1C variant with V-gene and J-gene trimming of TCR beta chains, and an independent cohort replicated the association. A further reported finding was that TCR beta sequences accurately predicted the HLA-A and HLA-B alleles for most subjects in the first cohort. Broadly in line with IMGT annotations, most TCR beta V segments showed up in productive rearrangements about 90% or about 30% of the time in an earlier analysis of under 700 of the donors. While some public TCRs were present in many individuals, most TCR sequences turned up only very rarely across donors. A few of the identified cytomegalovirus-associated TCR beta chains were confirmed in vitro to be specific for cytomegalovirus antigens. Correlated functional status among segregating V segments might be attributable to linkage disequilibrium, but an unknown experimental factor could not be ruled out. According to the authors, the approach could potentially be generalized to other disease states and immunological phenotypes. Strong co-occurrence of HLA alleles, especially DR and DQ, made assigning TCR associations to individual alleles difficult. About 15 rarely observed V segments, including chromosome 9 orphons, were excluded from the earlier analysis of about 600 of the donors because counts were too low. In a later analysis, several top co-occurrence clusters were reported to appear linked to parvovirus B19, influenza, CMV and Epstein-Barr virus. Because some donors lacked HLA typing at each locus, the association tests relied only on the typed subset. A later genetic analysis reported fewer N-insertions in productive TCRs among donors in an Asian-associated ancestry cluster than the roughly 700-donor mean. In the study, some 180 TCR beta chains were listed as associated with cytomegalovirus. A later analysis found that HLA-associated TCR beta chains were more clonally expanded and had lower generation probabilities than equally common non-associated chains. Cytomegalovirus status was reported to be diagnosed by the classifier with high specificity and sensitivity in both the original and validation cohorts.

Library prep was done by the immunoSEQ multiplex PCR assay. A mixture of 60 forward primers for TCR Vbeta segments and 13 reverse primers for TCR Jbeta segments was used in the multiplex PCR. A multiplex PCR assay on genomic DNA amplified the CDR3 region of rearranged TCR beta genes. On the Illumina HiSeq System, the amplified TCR beta libraries were sequenced as 87-base-pair reads. As for the original processing: In a later analysis, about 80 million unique TCR beta chains were counted across the approximately 620 repertoires, and around 10 million of these chains were shared by at least two donors. To remove PCR and sequencing errors, raw reads were error-corrected and collapsed into unique sequences using a nearest-neighbor algorithm that merged closely related sequences. To assign V, D and J gene segments, CDR3 sequences were aligned to IMGT reference sequences. For a sequence to be retained, a match of at least six nucleotides to both a V gene segment and a J gene segment was required. Rearrangements were called productive when the CDR3 lacked stop codons and stayed in frame with V and J; all others were non-productive. CDR3 was defined according to IMGT convention as the region running from the second conserved V-encoded cysteine to the conserved J-encoded phenylalanine. Sequences without an unambiguous match to a single V gene segment were excluded from the earlier analysis of several hundred of the donors. An earlier analysis of 587 of the donors classified V segments as functional when productive rearrangements were above 56.7% and as segregating when the standard deviation between donors was above 5%. A statistical classification framework was developed to diagnose cytomegalovirus status using the catalog of TCR beta chain sequences. V and J gene assignment, in a later analysis, came from comparing TCR nucleotide sequences with IMGT/GENE-DB human TR gene sequences. The TCRdist pipeline was used in a later analysis to assign CDR3 sequences and most-parsimonious VDJ recombination scenarios. In a later analysis, each TCR beta chain was defined by its CDR3 amino acid sequence together with its V-gene family, and reads lacking a unique V-gene family were excluded. To address suspected cross-contamination and a sequencing artifact, a later analysis removed a few hundred highly shared, low-generation-probability nucleotide sequences. In a later analysis, a clonal expansion index was calculated for each public chain from normalized within-repertoire ranks of inferred template counts. Generation probabilities in a later analysis came from a VDJ recombination model fitted to out-of-frame rearrangements, and those results were checked against IGoR. Hypergeometric tests were used in a later analysis to score TCR-TCR, TCR-HLA and TCR-CMV co-occurrence, with a repertoire-size bias correction applied to the TCR pairs. False discovery rates were estimated in a later analysis by permuting HLA or CMV assignments 20 times. A later analysis grouped co-occurring TCRs with DBSCAN, adding TCRdist sequence similarity when clustering within HLA-allele-positive subsets. Repertoires with fewer than 30,000 or more than 120,000 public chains, plus five repertoires with anomalous nucleotide sharing, were excluded from co-occurrence clustering. TCRdb retrieved this table from immuneACCESS and kept in-frame rearrangements only. Not all clones are present; in checked studies, unresolved V genes account for under half, and no reason is known for the remainder. V and J calls and clone size are as listed in that table; D and trimming were resolved from the DNA. Within this sample are about 200,000 clones, with around 80% of them counted one time only. The ten largest make up 0.22% of the sample.

CDR1 and CDR2, per the germline V gene (reference sequence), are MNHEY and SMNVEV. The CDR3 contains 15 residues, cysteine and phenylalanine counted. CDR3 DNA is the only sequence kept; it has 45 bases, read in frame from the first base. From V the trimming removes 3 bases and from J it removes 8 bases, while the gene matches leave 9 bases of the junction unaccounted for. The TCR was taken from a girl under 10 years old in good health and CMV-seronegative. The sequence links TRBV27 to TRBJ2-1, and 8 junction bases match TRBD2. The sample was PBMCs. The DNA sequence is given as TGTGCCAGCAGTTTGGCGGGACTAGTCCCCCATGAGCAGTTCTTC. Its protein reads: CASSLAGLVPHEQFF.